Shown below are 28 T cell receptor beta chains from a single sample sequenced in a study of blood T cell repertoires in COVID-19. The data were produced by immunoSEQ multiplex PCR, yet TCRdb's version contains in-frame clones alone and is incomplete. The sample has approximately 31,000 clones; over 80% are singletons. Sequencing used peripheral blood. The receptors come from a human donor with active COVID-19. The donor label of this sample is uncertain.

This rearrangement joins TRBV27 to TRBJ2-1; D perhaps matches TRBD2 (6 bases). Germline loops: CDR1 MNHEY, CDR2 SMNVEV (reference sequence). This CDR3 comprises 15 residues. V lost 6 bases, J lost 2 bases, and 14 bases lay in between. The CDR3 DNA sequence: TGTGCCAGCAGCTCCTTGTCGGGGGCCTACAATGAGCAGTTCTTC. Amino acids: CASSSLSGAYNEQFF.

The J gene is TRBJ1-3, the V gene TRBV2, with TRBD1 as a possible D gene (6 bases). The CDR3 consists of 15 residues. V lost 7 bases and J 0 bases, leaving 13 bases between the germline ends. Germline values: CDR1 SNHLY, CDR2 FYNNEI. Here the CDR3 reads CASTLGHTSGNTIYF. CDR3 in DNA: TGTGCCAGCACCTTGGGACATACCTCTGGAAACACCATATATTTT.

The genes are TRBV7-2 and TRBJ1-4; no definite D call. The CDR3 extends over 16 amino acids. V gave up 3 bases and J gave up 0 bases, with 11 bases separating them. Germline assignment: CDR1 SGHTA and CDR2 FQGNSA. The CDR3 region has the DNA TGTGCCAGCAGCTTGATTAGCCCCGCAACTAATGAAAAACTGTTTTTT. Translation gives CASSLISPATNEKLFF.

The chain combines TRBV3-1 (or the pseudogene TRBV3-2) with TRBJ1-6; D gene ambiguous. Between the trimmed V and J ends, which lost 0 bases and 6 bases, there was a span of 12 bases. Germline V gene lookup returns CDR1 LGHDT and CDR2 YNNKEL (reference sequence). The CDR3 length is 16 residues. CDR3 protein: CASSQDGRELNSPLHF. CDR3 sequence (DNA): TGTGCCAGCAGCCAAGATGGGAGGGAGCTTAATTCACCCCTCCACTTT.

This chain connects TRBV18 to TRBJ1-1, with D perhaps TRBD1 (5 bases). The CDR3 sequence is 14 residues long. The germline CDR1 and CDR2 sequences are KGHSH and LQKENI. V dropped 2 bases and J dropped 5 bases, with 12 bases sitting between them. CDR3 bases: TGTGCCAGCTCACCATCTGGGGCCGGGACTGAAGCTTTCTTT. Translated, it gives CASSPSGAGTEAFF. Together with reference TRBV18 and TRBJ1-1, the CDR3 gives the full variable domain: NAGVMQNPRHLVRRRGQEARLRCSPMKGHSHVYWYRQLPEEGLKFMVYLQKENIIDESGMPKERFSAEFPKEGPSILRIQQVVRGDSAAYFCASSPSGAGTEAFFGQGTRLTVV.

This chain uses TRBV20-1 with TRBJ2-5; TRBD1 matches 8 bases. V shed 3 bases and J 5 bases; nucleotides not matched to a gene: 17. There are 17 residues in the CDR3. Germline V lookup: CDR1 DFQATT, CDR2 SNEGSKA (reference sequence). The CDR3 DNA sequence: TGCAGTGCTAGTGGAAGGGTTTGGACAGGGTCTCGGGAGACCCAGTACTTC. It encodes CSASGRVWTGSRETQYF.

The chain combines TRBV7-9 with TRBJ2-3; D possibly corresponds to TRBD2 (6 bases). CDR1 and CDR2 from the germline V gene are SEHNR and FQNEAQ (reference sequence). The CDR3 is 16 amino acids. The ends were cut back, 5 bases at V and 3 bases at J, with 18 bases in the middle. The CDR3, as DNA: TGTGCCAGCAGCCTCCCCCCGGGACTGGGGACAGATACGCAGTATTTT. Its translation is CASSLPPGLGTDTQYF. Together with reference TRBV7-9 and TRBJ2-3, the CDR3 gives the full variable domain: DTGVSQNPRHKITKRGQNVTFRCDPISEHNRLYWYRQTLGQGPEFLTYFQNEAQLEKSRLLSDRFSAERPKGSFSTLEIQRTEQGDSAMYLCASSLPPGLGTDTQYFGPGTRLTVL.

V and J are TRBV27 and TRBJ2-3; TRBD2 is a possible D gene (6 bases). CDR3 length: 16 residues. Germline loops: CDR1 MNHEY, CDR2 SMNVEV (reference sequence). The V end was cut by 2 bases, the J end by 6 bases, with 18 bases between. The CDR3 region is CASSLDPGTSKDTQYF. DNA of the CDR3: TGTGCCAGCAGTTTAGACCCCGGGACTTCTAAGGATACGCAGTATTTT.

The rearrangement links TRBV3-1 (or the pseudogene TRBV3-2) to TRBJ1-3; no clear D. The CDR3 has 15 amino acids. In germline, CDR1 is LGHDT, CDR2 YNNKEL (reference sequence). The V gene lost 5 bases and the J gene lost 4 bases, with 15 bases spanning the gap. The CDR3 nucleotides are TGTGCCAGCAGCTTGAGGGAGTTGAGGGGAAACACCATATATTTT. Translating it yields CASSLRELRGNTIYF.

The chain joins TRBV29-1 to TRBJ1-1; possible D gene TRBD1, 6 bases. This CDR3 spans 12 amino acids. Germline lookup yields CDR1 SQVTM and CDR2 ANQGSEA. Trimming shortened V by 6 bases and J by 0 bases, and 8 bases separated the two germline ends. Here the CDR3 DNA reads TGCAGCGTCGGGACATTGAACACTGAAGCTTTCTTT. This codes for CSVGTLNTEAFF.

This chain connects TRBV2 to TRBJ1-6; D unresolved. From germline, CDR1 is SNHLY and CDR2 FYNNEI. CDR3 length equals 16 residues. Trimming took off 5 bases at V and 6 bases at J, with 17 bases between the two ends. CDR3 sequence: CASSQSVPVGNSPLHF. The CDR3 bases are TGTGCCAGCAGTCAATCGGTGCCGGTTGGTAATTCACCCCTCCACTTT.

The chain has TRBV5-8 and TRBJ2-2, with 7 positions matching TRBD2. The CDR3 contains 16 residues. Germline V CDR1 and CDR2: SGHTS, YDEGEE. The junction had 6 bases not matched to a gene; V was cut back by 4 bases and J by 0 bases. CDR3 coding DNA: TGTGCCAGCAGCCCCCGACTAGCCACGAACACCGGGGAGCTGTTTTTT. It is translated as CASSPRLATNTGELFF.

This chain joins TRBV5-5 and TRBJ2-5; D is unresolved. The CDR3 sequence is 14 residues long. CDR1 is SGHKS, CDR2 YYEKEE, per germline (reference sequence). With 0 bases removed from V and 1 base from J, the gap between germline ends came to 7 bases. Written as DNA, the CDR3 is TGTGCCAGCAGCTTGGTAGTTCTCCAAGAGACCCAGTACTTC. This sequence encodes CASSLVVLQETQYF.

The count of this clone is one. This rearrangement joins TRBV10-2 to TRBJ2-3; 10 bases match TRBD2. In germline, CDR1 is WSHSY, CDR2 SAAADI. The CDR3 totals 13 residues. Unmatched junction bases numbered 3, after V lost 9 bases and J lost 3 bases. As DNA, the CDR3 is TGCGCCAGTAAACTAGCGGGAACAGATACGCAGTATTTT. As protein: CASKLAGTDTQYF.

The J gene is TRBJ2-2, the V gene TRBV11-2; TRBD2 aligns across 7 bases. Germline-derived CDR1 and CDR2 are SGHAT and FQNNGV. This CDR3 has 17 residues. With V trimmed by 7 bases and J by 1 base, 12 bases remained unmatched. The CDR3 protein is CASNSGVGLQNTGELFF. The CDR3 DNA follows: TGTGCCAGCAACTCGGGTGTGGGACTACAGAACACCGGGGAGCTGTTTTTT.

The chain combines TRBV6-2 or TRBV6-3 with TRBJ2-2; tentative D call: TRBD1 (6 bases). Trimming stripped 0 bases from V and 4 bases from J, with 6 bases between. CDR1 is MNHEY, CDR2 SVGEGT, per germline. CDR3 length equals 14 residues. The CDR3 DNA follows: TGTGCCAGCAGTTACTCGGACAGCACCGGGGAGCTGTTTTTT. It codes for CASSYSDSTGELFF.

The chain employs TRBV6-4 and TRBJ1-2; D may be TRBD1 (6 bases). Germline-derived CDR1 and CDR2 are MRHNA and SNTAGT. The CDR3 is 14 residues long. With 0 bases removed from V and 8 bases from J, the gap between germline ends came to 13 bases. As DNA, the CDR3 is TGTGCCAGCAGTGACTCACAGGGCTATGGAGGCTACACCTTC. Protein product: CASSDSQGYGGYTF.

The CDR3: CASSNRGSGTDTQYF. CDR3 DNA: TGTGCCAGCAGTAACAGGGGATCGGGCACAGATACGCAGTATTTT. This chain uses TRBV28 with TRBJ2-3, with TRBD1 identical over 7 bases. The V gene end was trimmed by 5 bases and the J gene end by 1 base; junction bases not matched to a gene: 6. The CDR3 length is 15 residues. Germline-derived CDR1 and CDR2 are MDHEN and SYDVKM.

The CDR3: CASTTGVSSYEQYF. The CDR3 region has the DNA TGCGCCAGCACAACGGGGGTTAGCTCCTACGAGCAGTACTTC. This chain connects TRBV10-2 to TRBJ2-7; tentative D call: TRBD2 (6 bases). Trimming took 7 bases from V and 0 from J, leaving 13 bases between them. This CDR3 has 14 residues. The germline CDR1 and CDR2 sequences are WSHSY and SAAADI.

J is TRBJ2-1 and V is TRBV5-1; D gene uncertain. The V gene lost 0 bases and the J gene lost 5 bases, with 12 bases spanning the gap. CDR1 and CDR2 from the germline V gene are SGHRS and YFSETQ. The CDR3 length is 15 residues. CDR3: CASSLARNTHNEQFF. As DNA, the CDR3 is TGCGCCAGCAGCTTGGCCAGAAATACCCACAATGAGCAGTTCTTC.

This clone was counted once. The chain combines TRBV6-5 with TRBJ2-1, with 7 bases lining up with TRBD2. Looked up from germline, CDR1 is MNHEY and CDR2 is SVGAGI. This CDR3 is built from 14 residues. V lost 5 bases to trimming and J lost 9 bases; unmatched junction nucleotides: 10. CDR3 region: CASSPAREYSEQFF. CDR3 sequence (DNA): TGTGCCAGCAGTCCCGCGCGGGAGTATTCTGAGCAGTTCTTC.

This clone has only one observation. V usage is TRBV6-6 and J usage is TRBJ2-5; 9 positions match TRBD2. Trimming at V came to 2 bases and at J to 2 bases, leaving 3 bases not matched to a gene. Germline-derived CDR1 and CDR2 are MNHNY and SVGAGI (reference sequence). This CDR3 contains 15 residues. CDR3 nucleotide sequence: TGTGCCAGCAGTTACGCGGGGGGGATACAAGAGACCCAGTACTTC. Amino acid sequence: CASSYAGGIQETQYF.

The rearrangement links TRBV28 to TRBJ2-7, with 11 nucleotides matching TRBD1. CDR3 size: 18 residues. Trimming removed 2 bases from V and 3 bases from J; junction bases left unmatched: 12. Per the germline V gene, CDR1 is MDHEN and CDR2 is SYDVKM. CDR3 residues: CASSLGIEGTGGFYEQYF. The CDR3 DNA reads as TGTGCCAGCAGTTTAGGTATTGAAGGGACAGGGGGGTTCTACGAGCAGTACTTC.

The rearrangement links TRBV4-2 to TRBJ2-7; TRBD1 matches 9 bases. J lost 2 bases, V lost 0 bases, and 2 bases had no gene match. This CDR3 comprises 15 residues. Germline V lookup: CDR1 LGHNA, CDR2 YNFKEQ. The CDR3 loop reads CASSQERQGAYEQYF. The CDR3 DNA sequence: TGTGCCAGCAGCCAAGAGAGACAGGGGGCCTACGAGCAGTACTTC.

The CDR3 DNA follows: TGTGCCAGCACCAGGACAGAAACCTATGGCTACACCTTC. Its protein is CASTRTETYGYTF. The V call is TRBV6-5, the J call TRBJ1-2; TRBD1 is a possible D gene (6 bases). This CDR3 contains 13 residues. Germline V gene lookup returns CDR1 MNHEY and CDR2 SVGAGI. V lost 7 bases, J lost 4 bases, and 13 bases lay in between.

This chain joins TRBV30 and TRBJ1-3, with 9 nucleotides matching TRBD1. This CDR3 spans 16 amino acids. The V and J ends lost 0 bases and 0 bases, in that order; junction bases with no gene match: 3. Germline CDR1 and CDR2: GTSNPN and SVGIG (reference sequence). The CDR3 protein is CAWSVDRGPSGNTIYF. CDR3 bases: TGTGCCTGGAGTGTGGACAGGGGTCCCTCTGGAAACACCATATATTTT.

The rearrangement joins TRBV10-3 to TRBJ1-1; D gene unclear. Germline CDR1 ENHRY, CDR2 SYGVKD. The germline V and J ends were trimmed by 3 bases and 1 base, with 6 bases remaining between them. This CDR3 comprises 13 residues. Here the CDR3 DNA reads TGTGCCATCAGTGACTACGGGAACACTGAAGCTTTCTTT. Translated: CAISDYGNTEAFF.

This chain links TRBV5-1 with TRBJ1-1; 11 bases agree with TRBD1. CDR1 and CDR2 (germline): SGHRS, YFSETQ. This CDR3 is 15 amino acids long. Losses at the gene ends were 0 bases for V and 5 bases for J; bases not matched to a gene: 3. In nucleotides, the CDR3 is TGCGCCAGCAGCTTGGGGACAGGGGGCAAGACTGAAGCTTTCTTT. Encoded protein: CASSLGTGGKTEAFF. Supplemented by reference TRBV5-1 and TRBJ1-1, the full variable domain reads KAGVTQTPRYLIKTRGQQVTLSCSPISGHRSVSWYQQTPGQGLQFLFEYFSETQRNKGNFPGRFSGRQFSNSRSEMNVSTLELGDSALYLCASSLGTGGKTEAFFGQGTRLTVV.